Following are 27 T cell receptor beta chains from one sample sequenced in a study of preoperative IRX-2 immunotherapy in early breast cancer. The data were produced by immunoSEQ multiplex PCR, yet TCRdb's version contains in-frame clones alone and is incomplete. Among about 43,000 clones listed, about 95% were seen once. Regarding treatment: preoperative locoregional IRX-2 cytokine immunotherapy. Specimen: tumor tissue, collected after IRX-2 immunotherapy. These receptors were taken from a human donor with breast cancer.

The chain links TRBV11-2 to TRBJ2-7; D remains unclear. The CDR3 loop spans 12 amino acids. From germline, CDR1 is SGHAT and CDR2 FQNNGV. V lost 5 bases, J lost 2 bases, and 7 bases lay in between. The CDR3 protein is CASSPMPYEQYF. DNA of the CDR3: TGTGCCAGCAGCCCTATGCCCTACGAGCAGTACTTC.

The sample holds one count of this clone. The CDR3 DNA reads TGTGCCAGTGCCACTAGGCCGGGGACACACTACGAGCAGTACTTC. It yields the protein CASATRPGTHYEQYF. J is TRBJ2-7 and V is TRBV27; tentatively, D is TRBD1 (6 bases). Germline V gene sequence: CDR1 MNHEY, CDR2 SMNVEV (reference sequence). Trimming stripped 9 bases from V and 3 bases from J, with 21 bases between. CDR3 size: 15 residues.

In DNA, the CDR3 is TGTGCCTGGAGTGTGTCCCAGGGGGAGCAGTACTTC. Its protein is CAWSVSQGEQYF. The V gene is TRBV30, the J gene TRBJ2-7; TRBD1 is a possible D gene (6 bases). The CDR3 has 12 residues. Per the germline V gene, CDR1 is GTSNPN and CDR2 is SVGIG (reference sequence). Trimming took 0 bases from V and 7 from J, leaving 10 bases between them.

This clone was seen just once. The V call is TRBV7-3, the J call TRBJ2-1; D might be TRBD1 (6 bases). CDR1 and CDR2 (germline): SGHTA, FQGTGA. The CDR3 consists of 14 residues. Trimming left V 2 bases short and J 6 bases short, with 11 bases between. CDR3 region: CASSLDRYSNEQFF. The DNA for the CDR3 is TGTGCCAGCAGCTTAGACAGGTACTCCAATGAGCAGTTCTTC.

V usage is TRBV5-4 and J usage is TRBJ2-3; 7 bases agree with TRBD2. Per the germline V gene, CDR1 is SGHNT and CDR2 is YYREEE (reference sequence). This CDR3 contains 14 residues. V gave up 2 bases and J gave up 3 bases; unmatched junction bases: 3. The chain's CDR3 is CASSFWGGTDTQYF. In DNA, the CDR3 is TGTGCCAGCAGCTTTTGGGGGGGAACAGATACGCAGTATTTT.

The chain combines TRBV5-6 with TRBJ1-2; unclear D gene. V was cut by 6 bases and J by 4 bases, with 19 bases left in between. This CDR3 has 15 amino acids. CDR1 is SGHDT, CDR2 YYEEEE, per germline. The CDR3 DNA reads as TGTGCCAGCAACCCCCGGTCCGGGGAGAGCTATGGCTACACCTTC. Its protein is CASNPRSGESYGYTF.

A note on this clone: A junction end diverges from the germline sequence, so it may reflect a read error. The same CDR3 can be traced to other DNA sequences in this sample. The CDR3 here is CSVAYGHVNTEAFF. The CDR3 nucleotides read TGCAGCGTTGCTTATGGACACGTGAACACTGAGGCTTTCTTT. The J gene is TRBJ1-1, the V gene TRBV29-1; tentative D call: TRBD1 (5 bases). The CDR3 has 14 amino acids. Germline lookup yields CDR1 SQVTM and CDR2 ANQGSEA.

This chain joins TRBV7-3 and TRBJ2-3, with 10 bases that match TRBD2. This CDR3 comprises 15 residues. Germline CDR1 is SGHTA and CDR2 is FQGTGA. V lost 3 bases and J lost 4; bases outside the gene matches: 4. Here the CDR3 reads CASSFSGRASDTQYF. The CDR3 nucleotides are TGTGCCAGCAGCTTCAGCGGGAGGGCCTCAGATACGCAGTATTTT.

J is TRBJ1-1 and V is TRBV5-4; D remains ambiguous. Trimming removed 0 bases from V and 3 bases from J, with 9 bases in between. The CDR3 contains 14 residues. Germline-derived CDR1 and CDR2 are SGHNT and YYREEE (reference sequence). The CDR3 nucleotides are TGTGCCAGCAGCTTGGCAGGAGGATACACTGAAGCTTTCTTT. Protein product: CASSLAGGYTEAFF.

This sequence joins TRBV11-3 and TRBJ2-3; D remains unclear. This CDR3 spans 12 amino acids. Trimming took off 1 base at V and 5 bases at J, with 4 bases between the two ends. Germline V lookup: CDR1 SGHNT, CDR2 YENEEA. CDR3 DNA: TGTGCCAGCAGCTTAGTGGTAGATACGCAGTATTTT. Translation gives CASSLVVDTQYF.

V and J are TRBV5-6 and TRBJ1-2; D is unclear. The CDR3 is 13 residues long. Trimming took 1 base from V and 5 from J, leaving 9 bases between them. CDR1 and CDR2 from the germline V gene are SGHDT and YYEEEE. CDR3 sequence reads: CASSLNHDYGYTF. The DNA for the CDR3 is TGTGCCAGCAGCTTGAATCACGATTATGGCTACACCTTC.

The CDR3 DNA reads TGTGCCAGCAGCTTAGATTATTGGGGTCTACAAACCGACCGATATGGCTACACCTTC. Protein product: CASSLDYWGLQTDRYGYTF. The chain has TRBV11-2 and TRBJ1-2, with D hard to call. V was shortened by 0 bases and J by 5 bases, with 25 bases between the two germline ends. This CDR3 comprises 19 residues. Looked up from germline, CDR1 is SGHAT and CDR2 is FQNNGV.

CDR3: CAIGASVTDTQYF. As DNA, the CDR3 is TGTGCCATCGGGGCTAGCGTTACAGATACGCAGTATTTT. The chain is built from TRBV10-3 and TRBJ2-3, with TRBD2 as a possible D gene (6 bases). The CDR3 covers 13 residues. CDR1 is ENHRY, CDR2 SYGVKD, per germline. Trimming removed 8 bases from V and 3 bases from J, with 12 bases in between.

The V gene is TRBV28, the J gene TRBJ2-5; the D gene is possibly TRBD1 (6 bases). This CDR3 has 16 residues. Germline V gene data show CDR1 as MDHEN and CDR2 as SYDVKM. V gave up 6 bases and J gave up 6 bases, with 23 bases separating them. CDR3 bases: TGTGCCAGCAGCCGGGCAGGGGCGCGTGGTTTGAAGACCCAGTACTTC. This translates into CASSRAGARGLKTQYF.

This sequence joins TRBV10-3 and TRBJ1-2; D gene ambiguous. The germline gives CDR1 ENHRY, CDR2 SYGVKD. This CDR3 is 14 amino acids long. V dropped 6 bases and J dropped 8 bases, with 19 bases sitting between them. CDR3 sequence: CAIRDRDSARGYTF. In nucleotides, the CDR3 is TGTGCCATCAGAGACCGGGATTCCGCCCGGGGCTACACCTTC.

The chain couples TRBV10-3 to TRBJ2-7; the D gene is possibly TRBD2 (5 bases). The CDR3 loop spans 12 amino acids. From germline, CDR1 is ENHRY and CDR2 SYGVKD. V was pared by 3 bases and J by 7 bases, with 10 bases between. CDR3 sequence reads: CAISDPQREQYF. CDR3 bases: TGTGCCATCAGTGACCCCCAGCGGGAGCAGTACTTC.

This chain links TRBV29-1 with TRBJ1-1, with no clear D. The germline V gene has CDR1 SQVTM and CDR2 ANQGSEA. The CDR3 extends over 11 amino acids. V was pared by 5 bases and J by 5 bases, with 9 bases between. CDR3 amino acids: CSVYGLTEAFF. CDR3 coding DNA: TGCAGCGTTTACGGTCTGACTGAAGCTTTCTTT.

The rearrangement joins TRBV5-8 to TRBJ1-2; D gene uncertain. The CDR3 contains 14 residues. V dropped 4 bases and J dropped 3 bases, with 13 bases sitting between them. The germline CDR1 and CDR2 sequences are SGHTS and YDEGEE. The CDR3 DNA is TGTGCCAGCAGCCGCGGACGGCCGTACTATGGCTACACCTTC. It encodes CASSRGRPYYGYTF. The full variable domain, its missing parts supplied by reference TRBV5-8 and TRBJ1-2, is EAGVTQSPTHLIKTRGQQATLRCSPISGHTSVYWYQQALGLGLQFLLWYDEGEERNRGNFPPRFSGRQFPNYSSELNVNALELEDSALYLCASSRGRPYYGYTFGSGTRLTVV.

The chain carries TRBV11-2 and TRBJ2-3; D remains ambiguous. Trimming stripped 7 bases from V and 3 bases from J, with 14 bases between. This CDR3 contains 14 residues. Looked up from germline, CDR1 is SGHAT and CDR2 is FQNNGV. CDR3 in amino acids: CASTKSVGTDTQYF. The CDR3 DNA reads TGTGCCAGCACCAAATCTGTAGGTACAGATACGCAGTATTTT. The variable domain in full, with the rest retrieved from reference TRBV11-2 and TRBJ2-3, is EAGVAQSPRYKIIEKRQSVAFWCNPISGHATLYWYQQILGQGPKLLIQFQNNGVVDDSQLPKDRFSAERLKGVDSTLKIQPAKLEDSAVYLCASTKSVGTDTQYFGPGTRLTVL.

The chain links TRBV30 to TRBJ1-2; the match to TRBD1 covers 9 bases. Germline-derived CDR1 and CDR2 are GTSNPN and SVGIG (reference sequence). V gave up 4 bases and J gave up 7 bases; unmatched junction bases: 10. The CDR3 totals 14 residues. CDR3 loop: CAWNNNGQGFGYTF. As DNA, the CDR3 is TGTGCCTGGAACAACAACGGACAGGGGTTTGGCTACACCTTC.

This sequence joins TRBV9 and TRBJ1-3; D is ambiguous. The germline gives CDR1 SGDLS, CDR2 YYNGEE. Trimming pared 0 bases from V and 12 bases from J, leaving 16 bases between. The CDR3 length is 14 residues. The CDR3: CASSVAVGETGIYF. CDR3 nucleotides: TGTGCCAGCAGCGTAGCGGTTGGAGAAACCGGCATATATTTT.

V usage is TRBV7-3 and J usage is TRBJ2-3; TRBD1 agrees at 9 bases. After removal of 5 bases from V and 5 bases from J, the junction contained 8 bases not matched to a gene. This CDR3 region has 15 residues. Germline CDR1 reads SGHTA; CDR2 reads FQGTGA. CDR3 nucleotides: TGTGCCAGCAGCCTCAACAGGGGGCCTTTAGATACGCAGTATTTT. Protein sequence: CASSLNRGPLDTQYF.

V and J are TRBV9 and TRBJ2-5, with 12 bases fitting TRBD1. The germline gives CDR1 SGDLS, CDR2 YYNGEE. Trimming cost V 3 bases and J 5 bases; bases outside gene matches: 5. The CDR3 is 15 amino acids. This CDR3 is CASSGDRGPGETQYF. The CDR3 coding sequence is TGTGCCAGCAGCGGGGACAGGGGGCCGGGGGAGACCCAGTACTTC.

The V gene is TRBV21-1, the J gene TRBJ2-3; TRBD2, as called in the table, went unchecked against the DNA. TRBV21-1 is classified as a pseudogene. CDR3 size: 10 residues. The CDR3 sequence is CATPTDTQYF. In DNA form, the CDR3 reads TGTGCCACCCCGACAGATACGCAGTATTTT.

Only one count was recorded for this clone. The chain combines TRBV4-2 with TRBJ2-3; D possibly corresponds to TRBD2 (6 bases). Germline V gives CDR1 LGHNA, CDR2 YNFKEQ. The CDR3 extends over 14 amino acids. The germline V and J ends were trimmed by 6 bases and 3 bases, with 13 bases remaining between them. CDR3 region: CASRRVGGTDTQYF. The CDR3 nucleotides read TGTGCCAGCAGAAGGGTGGGGGGAACAGATACGCAGTATTTT.

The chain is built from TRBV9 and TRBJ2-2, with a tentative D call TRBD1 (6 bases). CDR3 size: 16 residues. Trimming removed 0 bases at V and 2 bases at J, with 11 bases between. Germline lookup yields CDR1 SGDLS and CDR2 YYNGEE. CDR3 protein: CASSVDGRGNTGELFF. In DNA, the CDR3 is TGTGCCAGCAGCGTAGATGGCAGGGGAAACACCGGGGAGCTGTTTTTT.

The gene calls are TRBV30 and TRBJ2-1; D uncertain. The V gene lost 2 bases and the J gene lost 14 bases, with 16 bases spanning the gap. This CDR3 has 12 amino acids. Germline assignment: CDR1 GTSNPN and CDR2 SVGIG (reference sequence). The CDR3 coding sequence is TGTGCCTGGAGTCACCCCCCCCCTACGGAGTTCTTC. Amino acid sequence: CAWSHPPPTEFF.